Presented here are 23 T cell receptor beta chains from one specimen sequenced in a study of T cell changes during pregnancy in multiple sclerosis. The data were produced by immunoSEQ multiplex PCR, yet TCRdb's version contains in-frame clones alone and is incomplete. The sample has under 80,000 clones, over 85% seen once. The specimen comprised peripheral blood, sampled after pregnancy. The receptors shown here come from a female donor in good health, enrolled as a control in a pregnancy study.

This chain connects TRBV4-3 to TRBJ2-6; D gene unclear. Germline V gene lookup returns CDR1 LGHNA and CDR2 YSLEER. The CDR3 runs 15 residues. With 0 bases removed from V and 1 base from J, the gap between germline ends came to 4 bases. The CDR3 nucleotides read TGCGCCAGCAGCCAAGACCTATCTGGGGCCAACGTCCTGACTTTC. Translated: CASSQDLSGANVLTF.

The rearrangement joins TRBV21-1 to TRBJ2-7; the table's TRBD2 call for D was not verified on the DNA. TRBV21-1 is labeled a pseudogene. This CDR3 is built from 16 residues. CDR3 region: CASSKPGLVDPYEQYF. CDR3 bases: TGTGCCAGCAGCAAACCGGGACTAGTAGACCCCTACGAGCAGTACTTC.

The chain links TRBV5-6 to TRBJ2-5, with D tentatively TRBD1 (6 bases). The J call may be faulty, since TRBJ2-7 better matches the DNA end. CDR3 size: 15 residues. Per the germline V gene, CDR1 is SGHDT and CDR2 is YYEEEE. CDR3 amino acids: CASSHTGTPTYEQYF. CDR3 nucleotide sequence: TGTGCCAGCAGCCATACCGGGACACCCACCTACGAGCAGTACTTC.

This sequence joins TRBV9 and TRBJ2-3, with D possibly TRBD2 on 5 matching bases. Between the trimmed V and J ends, which lost 1 base and 5 bases, there was a span of 8 bases. Germline loops: CDR1 SGDLS, CDR2 YYNGEE. This CDR3 has 13 amino acids. CDR3 in amino acids: CASSVFEGDTQYF. DNA of the CDR3: TGTGCCAGCAGCGTATTTGAGGGAGATACGCAGTATTTT.

V and J are TRBV30 and TRBJ2-3; no reliable D call. Trimming left V 5 bases short and J 4 bases short, with 7 bases between. Germline V gene lookup returns CDR1 GTSNPN and CDR2 SVGIG (reference sequence). This CDR3 spans 11 amino acids. The CDR3 protein is CAWGEADTQYF. The CDR3 region has the DNA TGTGCCTGGGGCGAGGCAGATACGCAGTATTTT.

The rearrangement links TRBV4-1 to TRBJ2-6; D gene ambiguous. V was clipped by 4 bases and J by 0 bases, with 10 bases between them. The CDR3 has 16 residues. The V gene's germline CDR1 is MGHRA and CDR2 YSYEKL. CDR3: CASSLLPGSGANVLTF. The CDR3 bases are TGCGCCAGCAGCCTCTTACCAGGCTCTGGGGCCAACGTCCTGACTTTC.

The rearrangement joins TRBV6-5 to TRBJ1-2, with a weak D call TRBD1 (6 bases). This CDR3 is 15 amino acids long. Germline CDR1 is MNHEY and CDR2 is SVGAGI. V lost 7 bases to trimming and J lost 3 bases, with 18 bases between them. The CDR3 here is CASTPYIQGYYGYTF. The DNA for the CDR3 is TGTGCCAGCACCCCGTACATCCAGGGGTACTATGGCTACACCTTC.

The J gene is TRBJ2-3, the V gene TRBV4-1; D remains ambiguous. This CDR3 contains 17 residues. Between the trimmed V and J ends, which lost 3 bases and 1 base, there was a span of 17 bases. Per the germline V gene, CDR1 is MGHRA and CDR2 is YSYEKL. CDR3 sequence: CASSQEILEAGTDTQYF. The CDR3 nucleotides read TGCGCCAGCAGCCAGGAAATCCTAGAGGCCGGCACAGATACGCAGTATTTT.

This clone was observed a handful of times. The chain joins TRBV19 to TRBJ1-1; a possible D gene is TRBD1 (6 bases). The CDR3 has 14 amino acids. Per the germline V gene, CDR1 is LNHDA and CDR2 is SQIVND (reference sequence). The ends were cut back, 3 bases at V and 4 bases at J, with 12 bases in the middle. The CDR3 is CASSIRGHLTEAFF. The CDR3 bases are TGTGCCAGTAGTATTCGGGGACACCTCACTGAAGCTTTCTTT. Looking up the rest from reference TRBV19 and TRBJ1-1 gives the full variable domain: DGGITQSPKYLFRKEGQNVTLSCEQNLNHDAMYWYRQDPGQGLRLIYYSQIVNDFQKGDIAEGYSVSREKKESFPLTVTSAQKNPTAFYLCASSIRGHLTEAFFGQGTRLTVV.

The rearrangement joins TRBV7-6 to TRBJ2-1, with D perhaps TRBD1 (5 bases). Germline V gene sequence: CDR1 SGHVS, CDR2 FNYEAQ. V shed 0 bases and J shed 0 bases, with 9 bases lying between them. The CDR3 contains 16 residues. CDR3 coding DNA: TGTGCCAGCAGCTTAGCGCAGGGCCACTCCTACAATGAGCAGTTCTTC. This translates into CASSLAQGHSYNEQFF.

This chain links TRBV6-5 with TRBJ2-7; D is possibly TRBD1 (6 bases). Deletions cut 0 bases from V and 2 bases from J, with 8 bases between. This CDR3 contains 14 residues. Germline V gives CDR1 MNHEY, CDR2 SVGAGI. The CDR3 bases are TGTGCCAGCAGTTACTCCGGGACAACCTACGAGCAGTACTTC. Protein: CASSYSGTTYEQYF.

The J gene is TRBJ1-4, the V gene TRBV18, with D unresolved. Germline V CDR1 and CDR2: KGHSH, LQKENI. Trimming stripped 3 bases from V and 1 base from J, with 6 bases between. The length of the CDR3 is 14 residues. CDR3 sequence reads: CASSPRETNEKLFF. Written as DNA, the CDR3 is TGTGCCAGCTCACCTCGAGAAACTAATGAAAAACTGTTTTTT.

The sample holds one count of this clone. The gene calls are TRBV19 and TRBJ1-5, with unresolved D. V dropped 6 bases and J dropped 4 bases, with 7 bases sitting between them. This CDR3 contains 12 residues. Germline V gives CDR1 LNHDA, CDR2 SQIVND (reference sequence). CDR3 region: CASRGGNQPQHF. As DNA, the CDR3 is TGTGCCAGTAGAGGCGGAAATCAGCCCCAGCATTTT.

V is TRBV14 and J is TRBJ2-2; no clear D. The ends were cut back, 0 bases at V and 6 bases at J, with 5 bases in the middle. This CDR3 is 13 amino acids long. Germline-derived CDR1 and CDR2 are SGHDN and FVKESK. The CDR3 sequence is CASSQEPAGELFF. The DNA for the CDR3 is TGTGCCAGCAGCCAAGAGCCGGCCGGGGAGCTGTTTTTT.

The chain recombines TRBV7-9 with TRBJ1-5; perhaps TRBD1 as D (6 bases). The germline V gene encodes CDR1 SEHNR and CDR2 FQNEAQ (reference sequence). V lost 5 bases and J lost 3, with 20 bases in between. This CDR3 is built from 17 residues. The CDR3 sequence is CASSHDRYTGPNQPQHF. The DNA of the CDR3 is TGTGCCAGCAGCCACGACCGTTACACAGGGCCCAATCAGCCCCAGCATTTT.

This chain connects TRBV7-2 to TRBJ1-5; D gene uncertain. The V gene's germline CDR1 is SGHTA and CDR2 FQGNSA. With 3 bases removed from V and 2 bases from J, the gap between germline ends came to 8 bases. The CDR3 consists of 14 residues. In DNA, the CDR3 is TGTGCCAGCAGCTTGACGGCGGGCAATCAGCCCCAGCATTTT. The encoded protein is CASSLTAGNQPQHF. The whole variable domain, filled in from reference TRBV7-2 and TRBJ1-5, reads GAGVSQSPSNKVTEKGKDVELRCDPISGHTALYWYRQSLGQGLEFLIYFQGNSAPDKSGLPSDRFSAERTGGSVSTLTIQRTQQEDSAVYLCASSLTAGNQPQHFGDGTRLSIL.

The V gene is TRBV5-5, the J gene TRBJ1-5, with TRBD1 as a possible D gene (6 bases). V lost 4 bases, J lost 7 bases, and 18 bases lay in between. This CDR3 comprises 15 residues. The germline gives CDR1 SGHKS, CDR2 YYEKEE (reference sequence). The DNA for the CDR3 is TGTGCCAGCAGCAAGAACACGGACAGTACCCAGCCCCAGCATTTT. Translation: CASSKNTDSTQPQHF.

V is TRBV10-3 and J is TRBJ2-1, with 8 bases lining up with TRBD2. Germline V lookup: CDR1 ENHRY, CDR2 SYGVKD. This CDR3 contains 13 residues. V trimming: 8 bases; J trimming: 7 bases; junction bases outside the gene matches: 7. For the CDR3, the DNA is TGTGCCATCGGGACTAGAAACGAAAATGAGCAGTTCTTC. Its protein is CAIGTRNENEQFF.

V gene TRBV2 combines with J gene TRBJ2-7, with 8 bases identical to TRBD1. CDR3 length equals 15 residues. J lost 7 bases, V lost 2 bases, and 10 bases had no gene match. Germline assignment: CDR1 SNHLY and CDR2 FYNNEI. The CDR3 here is CASSEQGALIIEQYF. As DNA, the CDR3 is TGTGCCAGCAGTGAACAGGGGGCCCTTATTATTGAGCAGTACTTC.

This chain uses TRBV6-4 with TRBJ2-3, with 8 bases aligning to TRBD2. The CDR3 has 13 residues. V was clipped by 6 bases and J by 2 bases; unmatched bases: 1. Germline values: CDR1 MRHNA, CDR2 SNTAGT. The chain's CDR3 is CASSGGATDTQYF. The CDR3 DNA follows: TGTGCCAGCAGCGGGGGGGCCACAGATACGCAGTATTTT.

DNA of the CDR3: TGTGCCAGCAGCTTGGGGGATGCTACGGGGATGCAAGAGACCCAGTACTTC. The encoded protein is CASSLGDATGMQETQYF. This chain connects TRBV5-4 to TRBJ2-5, with a weak D call TRBD2 (5 bases). Per the germline V gene, CDR1 is SGHNT and CDR2 is YYREEE (reference sequence). CDR3 length: 17 amino acids. Trimming stripped 0 bases from V and 2 bases from J, with 17 bases between.

The chain combines TRBV19 with TRBJ1-2; D might be TRBD1 (6 bases). This CDR3 is built from 13 residues. From germline, CDR1 is LNHDA and CDR2 SQIVND (reference sequence). Trimming took off 8 bases at V and 5 bases at J, with 15 bases between the two ends. Here the CDR3 DNA reads TGTGCCAGTGCAGTCGGGACATCTTATGGCTACACCTTC. Translation gives CASAVGTSYGYTF.

The chain has TRBV19 and TRBJ2-1; TRBD2 matches 8 bases. The length of the CDR3 is 17 residues. Losses at the gene ends were 0 bases for V and 0 bases for J; bases not matched to a gene: 4. Germline CDR1 is LNHDA and CDR2 is SQIVND (reference sequence). The CDR3 bases are TGTGCCAGTAGTATAGATTCGGGGGGGAGCTCCTACAATGAGCAGTTCTTC. It translates to CASSIDSGGSSYNEQFF. The full variable domain, rest sourced from reference TRBV19 and TRBJ2-1, is DGGITQSPKYLFRKEGQNVTLSCEQNLNHDAMYWYRQDPGQGLRLIYYSQIVNDFQKGDIAEGYSVSREKKESFPLTVTSAQKNPTAFYLCASSIDSGGSSYNEQFFGPGTRLTVL.